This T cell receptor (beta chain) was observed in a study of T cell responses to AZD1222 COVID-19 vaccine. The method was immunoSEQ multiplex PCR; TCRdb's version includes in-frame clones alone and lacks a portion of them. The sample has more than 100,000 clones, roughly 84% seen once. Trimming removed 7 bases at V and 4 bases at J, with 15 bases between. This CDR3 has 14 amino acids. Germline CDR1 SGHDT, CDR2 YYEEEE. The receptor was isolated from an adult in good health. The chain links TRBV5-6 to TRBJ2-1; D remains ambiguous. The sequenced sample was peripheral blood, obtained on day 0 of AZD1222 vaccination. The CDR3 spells CASHRRSGYNEQFF. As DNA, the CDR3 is TGTGCCAGCCATCGTAGGTCCGGATACAATGAGCAGTTCTTC.